This T cell receptor beta chain was observed in a study of cytomegalovirus exposure and HLA in healthy donors. Study results and limitations: Confirmation was obtained in vitro that three CMV-associated chains are specific for CMV antigens. With high specificity and sensitivity, the classifier reportedly diagnosed cytomegalovirus status. In a later analysis, first-cohort TCR clusters were found to tend to co-occur in the approximately 120 validation repertoires.

The CDR3 loop spans 17 amino acids. V gave up 4 bases and J gave up 2 bases; unmatched junction bases: 11. Germline V gives CDR1 MGHRA, CDR2 YSYEKL. This table comes from immunoSEQ multiplex PCR, and its TCRdb copy is limited to in-frame clones, with some not included. The table lists around 98,000 clones, approximately 84% of them singletons. Points on this clone: As yet, its antigen is unknown.

Sequencing was done on a sample of PBMCs. The V gene is TRBV4-1, the J gene TRBJ2-3, with TRBD1 matching 8 bases. The TCR was taken from a man aged 18 to 29 in good health and CMV-seropositive. The DNA for the CDR3 is TGCGCCAGCAGCCCTCCGGCGCGGACAGGGCTCACAGATACGCAGTATTTT. Protein product: CASSPPARTGLTDTQYF.